This TCR beta chain was sequenced during a study of PD-L1 blockade in urothelial cancer. Overall study: Investigators checked blood 3 weeks (second dose) and 6 weeks after treatment start.

Findings and limits, study-wide: Prediction of better survival came from below-median pretreatment blood TCR clonality. Clones that were tumor-associated expanded more in the blood of durable-benefit patients at 3 weeks.

Note on this clone: The antigen remains undetermined.

V lost 4 bases and J lost 4, with 17 bases in between. The CDR3 runs to 15 residues. CDR1 and CDR2 (germline): LGHNA, YSLEER. This table comes from immunoSEQ multiplex PCR, and its TCRdb copy is limited to in-frame clones, with some not included. The table has roughly 84,000 clones, about four fifths seen once. This TCR was recovered from a man between 65 and 85 years old with urothelial cancer. The chain has TRBV4-3 and TRBJ2-7; tentatively, D is TRBD1 (6 bases). The source material was PBMCs, sampled around atezolizumab (anti-PD-L1) treatment. The chain's CDR3 is CASSRRTEGLYEQYF. The CDR3 DNA is TGCGCCAGCAGCCGCCGGACAGAGGGTTTGTACGAGCAGTACTTC.